This entry lists 29 T cell receptor beta chains sequenced from one sample in a study of OX40 agonist ivuxolimab in advanced cancers. The repertoire was sequenced with immunoSEQ multiplex PCR; TCRdb's copy has only in-frame clones and lacks some. Counted here are more than 85,000 clones, roughly nine tenths occurring once; the ten biggest clones make up about 0.3%. The input for sequencing was CD4+ or CD8+ T cells sorted from blood, taken in a trial of the OX40 agonist ivuxolimab. The source is an adult with an advanced solid tumor such as melanoma, head and neck, liver or kidney cancer.

The chain has TRBV27 and TRBJ2-6; a weak D match, TRBD2 (5 bases). Trimming cost V 6 bases and J 0 bases, with 15 bases left between them. CDR3 length: 17 amino acids. CDR1 is MNHEY, CDR2 SMNVEV, per germline (reference sequence). CDR3 nucleotide sequence: TGTGCCAGCAGGTCCGGACTCCTTCCCTCTGGGGCCAACGTCCTGACTTTC. Amino acid sequence: CASRSGLLPSGANVLTF.

This sequence joins TRBV27 and TRBJ1-1; tentatively, D is TRBD1 (5 bases). The ends were cut back, 4 bases at V and 0 bases at J, with 9 bases in the middle. This CDR3 region has 14 residues. Germline CDR1 is MNHEY and CDR2 is SMNVEV (reference sequence). The DNA for the CDR3 is TGTGCCAGCAGTTCATGGGGGGTGAACACTGAAGCTTTCTTT. Its translation: CASSSWGVNTEAFF.

The CDR3 DNA reads TGTGCCAGCACCAAAAGTAGGGGGCGACGTACAAACATTCAGTACTTC. It encodes CASTKSRGRRTNIQYF. This rearrangement joins TRBV28 to TRBJ2-4, with TRBD1 matching over 7 bases. This CDR3 comprises 16 residues. The germline CDR1 and CDR2 sequences are MDHEN and SYDVKM. V shed 7 bases and J 6 bases; nucleotides not matched to a gene: 15. The whole variable domain, filled in from reference TRBV28 and TRBJ2-4, reads DVKVTQSSRYLVKRTGEKVFLECVQDMDHENMFWYRQDPGLGLRLIYFSYDVKMKEKGDIPEGYSVSREKKERFSLILESASTNQTSMYLCASTKSRGRRTNIQYFGAGTRLSVL.

The V gene is TRBV28, the J gene TRBJ1-1; D gene ambiguous. This CDR3 has 13 amino acids. V gave up 7 bases and J gave up 3 bases, with 12 bases separating them. Germline-derived CDR1 and CDR2 are MDHEN and SYDVKM. The CDR3 sequence: CASNRFGDTEAFF. The CDR3 nucleotides read TGTGCCAGCAATCGGTTCGGGGACACTGAAGCTTTCTTT.

This rearrangement joins TRBV27 to TRBJ1-1; TRBD1 is a possible D gene (6 bases). The CDR3 consists of 15 residues. Germline assignment: CDR1 MNHEY and CDR2 SMNVEV (reference sequence). The V end lost 1 base, the J end lost 7 bases, and 16 bases lay between the germline ends. This CDR3 reads CASSLWGAPRGEAFF. The CDR3, as DNA: TGTGCCAGCAGTTTATGGGGGGCCCCCCGAGGTGAAGCTTTCTTT.

The rearrangement joins TRBV5-4 to TRBJ2-6; 8 nucleotides line up with TRBD2. This CDR3 has 19 residues. After removal of 4 bases from V and 0 bases from J, the junction contained 12 bases not matched to a gene. Germline V gives CDR1 SGHNT, CDR2 YYREEE (reference sequence). CDR3 coding DNA: TGTGCCAGCAGCCTGGGGGGACTAGAAATTATCTCTGGGGCCAACGTCCTGACTTTC. Amino acid sequence: CASSLGGLEIISGANVLTF.

This clone was detected only a few times. The chain is built from TRBV5-4 and TRBJ2-1, with a weak D call TRBD1 (6 bases). Germline V lookup: CDR1 SGHNT, CDR2 YYREEE (reference sequence). The V end was cut by 6 bases, the J end by 5 bases, with 12 bases between. The CDR3 runs 13 residues. The CDR3 bases are TGTGCCAGCAAACAGGGTCTCGACAATGAGCAGTTCTTC. This encodes CASKQGLDNEQFF.

The J gene is TRBJ2-7, the V gene TRBV2; TRBD1 matches at 7 bases. V lost 6 bases, J lost 5 bases, and 10 bases stayed unmatched. CDR1 and CDR2 (germline): SNHLY, FYNNEI. The CDR3 runs to 14 residues. The CDR3 reads CASSLRGGFDEQYF. Here the CDR3 DNA reads TGTGCCAGCAGCCTCAGAGGGGGCTTCGACGAGCAGTACTTC.

This chain links TRBV27 with TRBJ2-1, with D possibly matching TRBD2 (5 bases). Between the trimmed V and J ends, which lost 7 bases and 8 bases, there was a span of 18 bases. CDR3 length equals 14 residues. Germline-derived CDR1 and CDR2 are MNHEY and SMNVEV (reference sequence). The CDR3 region has the DNA TGTGCCAGCACCGTAAGTCGGGGTTTCGATGAGCAGTTCTTC. Protein: CASTVSRGFDEQFF.

The J gene is TRBJ1-5, the V gene TRBV6-6; no clear D gene. V lost 4 bases and J 4 bases, leaving 5 bases between the germline ends. Germline V gives CDR1 MNHNY, CDR2 SVGAGI (reference sequence). This CDR3 has 12 residues. This CDR3 reads CASSSVNQPQHF. The CDR3 DNA reads TGTGCCAGCAGTTCGGTAAATCAGCCCCAGCATTTT.

The V call is TRBV7-9, the J call TRBJ1-5; TRBD1 is a possible D gene (6 bases). Between the trimmed V and J ends, which lost 1 base and 4 bases, there was a span of 8 bases. Germline lookup yields CDR1 SEHNR and CDR2 FQNEAQ (reference sequence). The CDR3 length is 14 residues. For the CDR3, the DNA is TGTGCCAGCAGCTTAGGAGGGGGGAATCAGCCCCAGCATTTT. Protein product: CASSLGGGNQPQHF. Full variable domain (remainder filled in from reference TRBV7-9 and TRBJ1-5): DTGVSQNPRHKITKRGQNVTFRCDPISEHNRLYWYRQTLGQGPEFLTYFQNEAQLEKSRLLSDRFSAERPKGSFSTLEIQRTEQGDSAMYLCASSLGGGNQPQHFGDGTRLSIL.

Here the CDR3 reads CASSYSVNTEAFF. CDR3 nucleotide sequence: TGTGCCAGCAGTTACTCGGTGAACACTGAAGCTTTCTTT. The chain carries TRBV6-6 and TRBJ1-1; D unresolved. V lost 0 bases and J lost 0, with 2 bases in between. CDR1 MNHNY and CDR2 SVGAGI come from the germline V gene (reference sequence). The CDR3 is 13 amino acids.

The chain carries TRBV29-1 and TRBJ1-2; 9 nucleotides line up with TRBD1. Trimming at V came to 6 bases and at J to 1 base, leaving 9 bases not matched to a gene. This CDR3 has 15 residues. Germline CDR1 SQVTM, CDR2 ANQGSEA. This chain's CDR3 is CSVRTPGQGNYGYTF. The CDR3 coding sequence is TGCAGCGTCCGGACACCGGGACAGGGTAACTATGGCTACACCTTC.

The chain uses TRBV6-1 and TRBJ1-5; no clear D. CDR1 MNHNS and CDR2 SASEGT come from the germline V gene. This CDR3 is 14 amino acids long. Trimming took 8 bases from V and 0 from J, leaving 11 bases between them. The CDR3 DNA sequence: TGTGCCAGCGATCCCACAAATAGCAATCAGCCCCAGCATTTT. Protein sequence: CASDPTNSNQPQHF.

This clone has just one count. This chain joins TRBV11-2 and TRBJ2-7; D not certain. CDR3 length: 14 amino acids. In germline, CDR1 is SGHAT, CDR2 FQNNGV. V lost 1 base and J 4 bases, leaving 11 bases between the germline ends. The CDR3 nucleotides read TGTGCCAGCAGCTTAGTGACACAGCCTTACGAGCAGTACTTC. Protein product: CASSLVTQPYEQYF.

The chain has TRBV5-4 and TRBJ1-2; a weak D match, TRBD1 (6 bases). Trimming shortened V by 2 bases and J by 0 bases, and 11 bases separated the two germline ends. Germline CDR1 is SGHNT and CDR2 is YYREEE (reference sequence). The CDR3 contains 15 residues. The CDR3 spells CASSLGQIANYGYTF. The CDR3 DNA follows: TGTGCCAGCAGCTTAGGACAGATAGCTAACTATGGCTACACCTTC.

The chain recombines TRBV7-9 with TRBJ2-5, with 11 bases fitting TRBD2. Germline CDR1 is SEHNR and CDR2 is FQNEAQ (reference sequence). Trimming removed 5 bases from V and 5 bases from J; junction bases left unmatched: 10. CDR3 length: 16 residues. DNA for the CDR3: TGTGCCAGCAGCACCACTAGCGGGAGTCGAGGGGAGACCCAGTACTTC. It yields the protein CASSTTSGSRGETQYF.

The genes are TRBV25-1 and TRBJ2-7, with TRBD1 matching over 8 bases. Germline CDR1 MGHDK, CDR2 SYGVNS. CDR3 size: 13 residues. The junction had 4 bases not matched to a gene; V was cut back by 7 bases and J by 2 bases. As DNA, the CDR3 is TGTGCCAGCACCCGGACAGGGACCTACGAGCAGTACTTC. This gives the protein CASTRTGTYEQYF.

CDR3 sequence: CASSIDVNSYEQYF. DNA for the CDR3: TGTGCCAGTAGTATCGACGTCAACTCCTACGAGCAGTACTTC. The rearrangement links TRBV19 to TRBJ2-7; unclear D gene. This CDR3 is 14 amino acids long. Between the trimmed V and J ends, which lost 3 bases and 0 bases, there was a span of 9 bases. The germline V gene has CDR1 LNHDA and CDR2 SQIVND (reference sequence).

The chain employs TRBV25-1 and TRBJ2-2, with 12 bases that match TRBD2. Trimming took 10 bases from V and 3 from J; bases not matched to a gene: 9. The germline V gene encodes CDR1 MGHDK and CDR2 SYGVNS. The CDR3 is 16 residues long. The CDR3 spells CATQATSGGYTGELFF. CDR3 coding DNA: TGTGCCACCCAGGCGACTAGCGGGGGATACACCGGGGAGCTGTTTTTT.

The rearrangement uses TRBV5-6 and TRBJ1-1; 8 nucleotides match TRBD1. The V gene end was trimmed by 2 bases and the J gene end by 6 bases; junction bases not matched to a gene: 6. This CDR3 region has 14 residues. Per germline, CDR1 SGHDT and CDR2 YYEEEE. The CDR3 is CASSFVTGAAEAFF. For the CDR3, the DNA is TGTGCCAGCAGCTTCGTGACAGGGGCGGCTGAAGCTTTCTTT.

The chain employs TRBV28 and TRBJ2-7, with 9 bases aligning to TRBD2. This CDR3 contains 15 residues. Germline V gene data show CDR1 as MDHEN and CDR2 as SYDVKM. The V gene end was trimmed by 6 bases and the J gene end by 4 bases; junction bases not matched to a gene: 10. CDR3 residues: CASSPPAGGDYEQYF. For the CDR3, the DNA is TGTGCCAGCAGCCCCCCAGCGGGAGGTGATTACGAGCAGTACTTC.

The chain has TRBV7-2 and TRBJ1-6; TRBD1 agrees at 10 bases. Germline trimming cut 1 base from V and 7 bases from J; bases unmatched to any gene: 4. The CDR3 has 16 residues. Germline assignment: CDR1 SGHTA and CDR2 FQGNSA. DNA for the CDR3: TGTGCCAGCAGCTTAGGGACAGGGGGACAGAATTCACCCCTCCACTTT. This codes for CASSLGTGGQNSPLHF.

The rearrangement links TRBV6-1 to TRBJ2-7, with a weak D call TRBD2 (6 bases). The CDR3 is made up of 16 amino acids. Between the trimmed V and J ends, which lost 2 bases and 9 bases, there was a span of 23 bases. In germline, CDR1 is MNHNS, CDR2 SASEGT. Here the CDR3 reads CASSEYAGLEASAQYF. For the CDR3, the DNA is TGTGCCAGCAGTGAATACGCGGGGTTGGAGGCATCCGCGCAGTACTTC.

V usage is TRBV7-8 and J usage is TRBJ2-2; D gene ambiguous. The germline gives CDR1 SGHVS, CDR2 FQNEAQ. V shed 0 bases and J shed 4 bases, with 6 bases lying between them. This CDR3 comprises 14 residues. DNA for the CDR3: TGTGCCAGCAGCTTAGCGACCGGCACCGGGGAGCTGTTTTTT. Translating gives CASSLATGTGELFF.

The chain combines TRBV27 with TRBJ2-5, with TRBD2 matching 7 bases. Germline CDR1 is MNHEY and CDR2 is SMNVEV (reference sequence). With V trimmed by 7 bases and J by 2 bases, 4 bases remained unmatched. The CDR3 spans 13 residues. The CDR3 DNA sequence: TGTGCCAGCAAAAAGCGGGAACAAGAGACCCAGTACTTC. It yields the protein CASKKREQETQYF.

The V gene is TRBV27, the J gene TRBJ2-7; D perhaps matches TRBD2 (5 bases). This CDR3 is 12 amino acids long. The ends were cut back, 5 bases at V and 7 bases at J, with 12 bases in the middle. Germline V gene lookup returns CDR1 MNHEY and CDR2 SMNVEV (reference sequence). The CDR3 is CASSDYPREQYF. CDR3 DNA: TGTGCCAGCAGTGACTACCCCCGGGAGCAGTACTTC.

The chain is built from TRBV21-1 and TRBJ2-2; TRBD2 is taken as the D call from the table, unchecked against the DNA. TRBV21-1 is recorded as a pseudogene. This CDR3 spans 19 amino acids. CDR3 amino acids: CASIPGRGRESNTTGELFF. In DNA, the CDR3 is TGTGCCAGCATCCCGGGGCGCGGGAGGGAATCCAATACGACCGGGGAGCTGTTTTTT.

This clone was seen once. The CDR3 region is CASSPGTSGSYTQYF. In nucleotides, the CDR3 is TGTGCCAGCAGCCCCGGCACTAGCGGGAGTTATACGCAGTATTTT. The rearrangement links TRBV11-3 to TRBJ2-3; the match to TRBD2 covers 11 bases. The CDR3 length is 15 residues. After removal of 5 bases from V and 7 bases from J, the junction contained 8 bases not matched to a gene. CDR1 is SGHNT and CDR2 is YENEEA in the germline V gene.